Each of the 10 T cell receptor beta chains below was sequenced from the same sample in a study of blood T cell repertoires in COVID-19. Method: immunoSEQ multiplex PCR; TCRdb's copy keeps in-frame clones and lacks some. The data show hundreds of thousands of clones, around nine tenths seen once. The sequenced sample consisted of peripheral blood. These receptors all stem from a man between 65 and 85 years old with acute or convalescent COVID-19.

This clone showed up just a few times. The CDR3 region has the DNA TGTGCCAGTAGTATACATATGACTAGCGGCAGCACAGATACGCAGTATTTT. Encoded protein: CASSIHMTSGSTDTQYF. The V call is TRBV19, the J call TRBJ2-3; 9 bases are a match to TRBD2. CDR1 and CDR2 (germline): LNHDA, SQIVND (reference sequence). With 2 bases clipped from V and 0 bases from J, the junction kept 6 bases outside the gene matches. The CDR3 contains 17 residues.

V gene TRBV19 combines with J gene TRBJ2-7; D is perhaps TRBD1 (6 bases). CDR1 LNHDA and CDR2 SQIVND come from the germline V gene (reference sequence). CDR3 size: 13 residues. Trimming removed 6 bases at V and 3 bases at J, with 12 bases between. The CDR3 DNA sequence: TGTGCCAGTAGCCTACAGGGTAACTACGAGCAGTACTTC. Protein sequence: CASSLQGNYEQYF.

V usage is TRBV6-6 and J usage is TRBJ1-5, with D perhaps TRBD1 (5 bases). This CDR3 spans 15 amino acids. CDR1 is MNHNY, CDR2 SVGAGI, per germline (reference sequence). V was clipped by 4 bases and J by 1 base, with 11 bases between them. CDR3 DNA sequence: TGTGCCAGCAGTTCCCAGGGTTTGAGCAATCAGCCCCAGCATTTT. Amino acids: CASSSQGLSNQPQHF.

This sequence joins TRBV5-4 and TRBJ2-3; D perhaps matches TRBD2 (6 bases). CDR1 and CDR2 (germline): SGHNT, YYREEE (reference sequence). The CDR3 covers 14 residues. Trimming removed 5 bases from V and 3 bases from J, with 13 bases in between. The CDR3: CASSREWRTDTQYF. As DNA, the CDR3 is TGTGCCAGCAGTCGGGAGTGGCGGACAGATACGCAGTATTTT.

This chain joins TRBV7-2 and TRBJ2-5, with D perhaps TRBD2 (5 bases). This CDR3 contains 15 residues. Per germline, CDR1 SGHTA and CDR2 FQGNSA. Deletions cut 4 bases from V and 4 bases from J, with 16 bases between. In DNA form, the CDR3 reads TGTGCCAGCAGCTACCCAGGAGGTAGACGAGAGACCCAGTACTTC. Translation: CASSYPGGRRETQYF.

In nucleotides, the CDR3 is TGTGCCAGCAGCCAAGGAAGGGCAGGGGGTTCACCCCTCCACTTT. This codes for CASSQGRAGGSPLHF. V gene TRBV3-1 (or the pseudogene TRBV3-2) combines with J gene TRBJ1-6; 7 nucleotides agree with TRBD1. The V and J ends lost 1 base and 9 bases, in that order; junction bases with no gene match: 6. This CDR3 has 15 amino acids. Per germline, CDR1 LGHDT and CDR2 YNNKEL (reference sequence).

Here the CDR3 reads CASSPSEGSQPQHF. The DNA of the CDR3 is TGTGCCAGCAGCCCATCGGAGGGAAGTCAGCCCCAGCATTTT. The rearrangement uses TRBV11-2 and TRBJ1-5; D is undetermined. This CDR3 contains 14 residues. Germline V gene lookup returns CDR1 SGHAT and CDR2 FQNNGV. The V end was cut by 5 bases, the J end by 6 bases, with 14 bases between.

The V and J genes are TRBV15 and TRBJ2-5; D uncertain. The CDR3 runs 12 residues. Germline values: CDR1 LNHNV, CDR2 YYDKDF (reference sequence). The V gene lost 5 bases and the J gene lost 2 bases, with 6 bases spanning the gap. CDR3 region: CATSQSQETQYF. For the CDR3, the DNA is TGTGCCACCAGCCAGTCGCAAGAGACCCAGTACTTC.

This clone came up once. DNA of the CDR3: TGCGCCAGCAGCCCGCAGGGGGGAACCGGGGAGCTGTTTTTT. Amino acids: CASSPQGGTGELFF. The chain links TRBV5-1 to TRBJ2-2, with D tentatively TRBD1 (7 bases). This CDR3 spans 14 amino acids. Germline CDR1 is SGHRS and CDR2 is YFSETQ. V shed 4 bases and J shed 5 bases, with 12 bases lying between them.

V gene TRBV5-1 combines with J gene TRBJ2-4; a possible D gene is TRBD2 (5 bases). V was cut by 4 bases and J by 9 bases, with 20 bases left in between. CDR3 length: 15 amino acids. Germline V gives CDR1 SGHRS, CDR2 YFSETQ. The CDR3 DNA reads as TGCGCCAGCAGCCCTGAGGCTGGGGAGATTGTCATTCAGTACTTC. Translated: CASSPEAGEIVIQYF.